This T cell receptor (beta chain) came from a study of naive and memory T cell subsets. An equimolar mix of two oligonucleotides served as the beta constant-region primer for TRBC1 and TRBC2. Nested alpha and beta constant-region primers with the SP2 primer drove four PCR rounds on ligated cDNA. TCRdb ran MiXCR on the UMI-ligation and nested PCR reads and lists one entry per CDR3 protein. Altogether fewer than 150,000 distinct CDR3 sequences are present, approximately 20% being singletons, with the ten largest covering about 0.6%. With regard to this clonotype: The antigen remains unidentified.

The study's findings and limits: Naive repertoires, especially CD8, held a few larger clonotypes, possibly memory cells re-expressing CD45RA.

CD8 T cells were positively selected from what remained after CD4 positive selection. Germline V CDR1 and CDR2: MDHEN, SYDVKM. CDR3 length: 16 residues. Trimming left V 6 bases short and J 7 bases short, with 22 bases between. The gene calls are TRBV28 and TRBJ2-1, with D unresolved. This TCR derives from a human donor in good health. Sequenced sample: naive CD8+ T cells from blood. CDR3 nucleotides: TGTGCCAGCAGACAAGAGAGCTTCTCGTCCCATAATGAGCAGTTCTTC. Encoded protein: CASRQESFSSHNEQFF.